Each of the 14 T cell receptor beta chains below was sequenced from the same sample in a study of blood T cell repertoires in COVID-19. The method was immunoSEQ multiplex PCR; TCRdb's version includes in-frame clones alone and lacks a portion of them. This repertoire shows approximately 390,000 clones, approximately 89% found once; its top ten account for about 2.3%. The specimen was peripheral blood. These receptors came from a woman aged 60 to 75 with COVID-19, enrolled during active disease.

The V and J genes are TRBV5-1 and TRBJ1-1; possible D gene TRBD1, 5 bases. The CDR3 totals 17 residues. Germline lookup yields CDR1 SGHRS and CDR2 YFSETQ. Trimming took off 2 bases at V and 3 bases at J, with 20 bases between the two ends. The CDR3 DNA reads as TGCGCCAGCAGCTTTAGCCAGGGTGGGCTCTCTTACACTGAAGCTTTCTTT. Amino acid sequence: CASSFSQGGLSYTEAFF.

This clone was counted once. J is TRBJ2-3 and V is TRBV15; D call uncertain. The CDR3 totals 13 residues. V dropped 5 bases and J dropped 6 bases, with 12 bases sitting between them. Germline CDR1 and CDR2: LNHNV and YYDKDF (reference sequence). The CDR3 sequence is CATSVSDADTQYF. CDR3 coding DNA: TGTGCCACCAGCGTGTCAGATGCTGATACGCAGTATTTT.

The rearrangement joins TRBV5-4 to TRBJ1-4; D gene uncertain. V was shortened by 1 base and J by 5 bases, with 6 bases between the two germline ends. The germline V gene has CDR1 SGHNT and CDR2 YYREEE (reference sequence). The CDR3 sequence is 13 residues long. CDR3 bases: TGTGCCAGCAGCTTGAAACAGAATGAAAAACTGTTTTTT. It specifies CASSLKQNEKLFF.

The CDR3: CASSPLLNTEAFF. The CDR3 DNA reads as TGTGCCAGCAGTCCCTTGTTGAACACTGAAGCTTTCTTT. The rearrangement uses TRBV12-3 or TRBV12-4 and TRBJ1-1; D call uncertain. The germline V and J ends were trimmed by 5 bases and 0 bases, with 7 bases remaining between them. The CDR3 consists of 13 residues.

The chain links TRBV11-1 to TRBJ2-5; possibly TRBD2 for D (5 bases). The CDR3 extends over 15 amino acids. The V end was cut by 1 base, the J end by 5 bases, with 14 bases between. Germline V gene sequence: CDR1 SGHAT, CDR2 FQDESV (reference sequence). CDR3 sequence (DNA): TGTGCCAGCAGCTTAGGAAATCGGGGAGTGGAGACCCAGTACTTC. Its translation: CASSLGNRGVETQYF.

The chain joins TRBV28 to TRBJ2-5, with TRBD2 matching over 13 bases. Germline CDR1 reads MDHEN; CDR2 reads SYDVKM. The ends lost 2 bases at V and 3 bases at J; junction bases unmatched: 12. The CDR3 is 19 amino acids. The CDR3, as DNA: TGTGCCAGCAGTTTAGGGTCACTAGCGGGGGGGCCGGGGGAAGAGACCCAGTACTTC. Amino acids: CASSLGSLAGGPGEETQYF.

This sequence joins TRBV9 and TRBJ1-2; D unresolved. Trimming took 0 bases from V and 3 from J, leaving 6 bases between them. This CDR3 comprises 13 residues. Germline V lookup: CDR1 SGDLS, CDR2 YYNGEE. The CDR3 protein is CASSVDSYYGYTF. CDR3 DNA: TGTGCCAGCAGCGTAGATTCATACTATGGCTACACCTTC.

CDR3 in amino acids: CASSYTQGANYGYTF. As DNA, the CDR3 is TGTGCCAGCAGTTACACACAGGGAGCTAACTATGGCTACACCTTC. The J gene is TRBJ1-2, the V gene TRBV6-5, with D possibly TRBD1 on 6 matching bases. Trimming shortened V by 2 bases and J by 0 bases, and 10 bases separated the two germline ends. This CDR3 spans 15 amino acids. Germline CDR1 is MNHEY and CDR2 is SVGAGI.

The J gene is TRBJ2-7, the V gene TRBV18; possible D gene TRBD2, 5 bases. Germline assignment: CDR1 KGHSH and CDR2 LQKENI. The CDR3 loop spans 13 amino acids. Trimming took off 3 bases at V and 5 bases at J, with 11 bases between the two ends. The CDR3 protein is CASSPIGRDEQYF. The CDR3 DNA reads as TGTGCCAGCTCACCCATAGGGCGGGACGAGCAGTACTTC.

The rearrangement uses TRBV2 and TRBJ1-5; TRBD1 is a possible D gene (6 bases). CDR3 length equals 15 residues. Trimming removed 9 bases from V and 3 bases from J, with 18 bases in between. Looked up from germline, CDR1 is SNHLY and CDR2 is FYNNEI. CDR3 loop: CASRYQGSDNQPQHF. In DNA, the CDR3 is TGTGCCAGTAGGTACCAGGGGTCAGACAATCAGCCCCAGCATTTT.

The rearrangement joins TRBV5-1 to TRBJ2-5; 10 bases map to TRBD1. Trimming cost V 0 bases and J 1 base; bases outside gene matches: 0. The CDR3 is 15 residues long. Per germline, CDR1 SGHRS and CDR2 YFSETQ. CDR3 sequence reads: CASSLGQGAQETQYF. For the CDR3, the DNA is TGCGCCAGCAGCTTGGGACAGGGGGCCCAAGAGACCCAGTACTTC. Combining the CDR3 with reference TRBV5-1 and TRBJ2-5 gives the whole variable domain KAGVTQTPRYLIKTRGQQVTLSCSPISGHRSVSWYQQTPGQGLQFLFEYFSETQRNKGNFPGRFSGRQFSNSRSEMNVSTLELGDSALYLCASSLGQGAQETQYFGPGTRLLVL.

The V call is TRBV15, the J call TRBJ2-2; TRBD1 aligns across 7 bases. Trimming at V came to 2 bases and at J to 4 bases, leaving 1 base not matched to a gene. CDR3 size: 14 residues. Germline V gene lookup returns CDR1 LNHNV and CDR2 YYDKDF (reference sequence). As DNA, the CDR3 is TGTGCCACCAGCAGACGGACAGGCACCGGGGAGCTGTTTTTT. It translates to CATSRRTGTGELFF.

This clone was counted once. The V call is TRBV6-1, the J call TRBJ2-7; 9 bases are a match to TRBD1. V shed 3 bases, J shed 3 bases, and the junction held 15 bases outside the gene matches. CDR1 is MNHNS and CDR2 is SASEGT in the germline V gene. The CDR3 is 18 residues long. CDR3 in amino acids: CASSEMGQGRLRNYEQYF. The CDR3, as DNA: TGTGCCAGCAGTGAGATGGGACAGGGACGACTACGGAACTACGAGCAGTACTTC.

A word on this clone: The identical CDR3 is also encoded by other nucleotide sequences in the sample. The J gene is TRBJ2-4, the V gene TRBV3-1 (or the pseudogene TRBV3-2); D call uncertain. The germline V and J ends were trimmed by 3 bases and 0 bases, with 6 bases remaining between them. The germline CDR1 and CDR2 sequences are LGHDT and YNNKEL (reference sequence). The CDR3 runs 14 residues. The CDR3 sequence: CASSQSGAKNIQYF. DNA of the CDR3: TGTGCCAGCAGCCAGTCGGGAGCCAAAAACATTCAGTACTTC.